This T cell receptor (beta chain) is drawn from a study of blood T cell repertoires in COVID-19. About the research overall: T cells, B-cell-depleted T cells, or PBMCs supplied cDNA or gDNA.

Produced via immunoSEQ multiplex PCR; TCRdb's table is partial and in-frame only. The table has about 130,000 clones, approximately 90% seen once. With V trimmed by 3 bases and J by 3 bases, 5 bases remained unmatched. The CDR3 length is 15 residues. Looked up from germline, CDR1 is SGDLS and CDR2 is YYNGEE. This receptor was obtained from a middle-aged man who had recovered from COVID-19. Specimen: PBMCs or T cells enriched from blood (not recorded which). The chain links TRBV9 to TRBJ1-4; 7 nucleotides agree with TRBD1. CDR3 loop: CASSDNQGANEKLFF. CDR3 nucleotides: TGTGCCAGCAGCGATAACCAGGGGGCTAATGAAAAACTGTTTTTT.